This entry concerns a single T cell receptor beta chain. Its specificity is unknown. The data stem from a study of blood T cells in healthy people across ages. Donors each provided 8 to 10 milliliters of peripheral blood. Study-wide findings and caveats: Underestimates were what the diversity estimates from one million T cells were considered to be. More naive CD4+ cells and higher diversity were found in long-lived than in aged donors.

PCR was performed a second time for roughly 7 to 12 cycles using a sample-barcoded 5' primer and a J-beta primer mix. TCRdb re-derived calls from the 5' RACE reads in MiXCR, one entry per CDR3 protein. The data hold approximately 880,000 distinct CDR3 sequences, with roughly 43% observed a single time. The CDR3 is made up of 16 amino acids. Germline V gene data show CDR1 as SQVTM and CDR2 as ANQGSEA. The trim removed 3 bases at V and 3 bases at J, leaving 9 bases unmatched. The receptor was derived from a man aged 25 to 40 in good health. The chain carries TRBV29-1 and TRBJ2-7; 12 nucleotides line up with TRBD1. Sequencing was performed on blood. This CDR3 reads CSVETAGTGGFYEQYF. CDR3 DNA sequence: TGCAGCGTTGAGACAGCCGGGACAGGGGGCTTCTACGAGCAGTACTTC.